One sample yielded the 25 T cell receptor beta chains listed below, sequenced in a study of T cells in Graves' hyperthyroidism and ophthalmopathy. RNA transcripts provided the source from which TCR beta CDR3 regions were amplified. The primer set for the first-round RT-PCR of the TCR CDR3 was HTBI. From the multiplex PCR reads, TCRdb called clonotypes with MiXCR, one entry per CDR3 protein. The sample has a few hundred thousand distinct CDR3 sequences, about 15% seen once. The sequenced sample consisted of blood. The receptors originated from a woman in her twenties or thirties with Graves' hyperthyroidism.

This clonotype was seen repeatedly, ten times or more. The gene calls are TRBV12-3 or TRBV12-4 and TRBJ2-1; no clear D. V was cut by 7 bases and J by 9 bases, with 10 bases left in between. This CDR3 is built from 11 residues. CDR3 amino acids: CASTGIIEQFF. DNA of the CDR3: TGTGCCAGCACCGGCATAATTGAGCAGTTCTTC.

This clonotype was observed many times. The DNA of the CDR3 is TGTGCCAGCAGCTTAGAGATAGGAGGGGCGCGGGAGCAGTACTTC. Encoded protein: CASSLEIGGAREQYF. The rearrangement uses TRBV7-2 and TRBJ2-7, with D perhaps TRBD2 (6 bases). Germline V gives CDR1 SGHTA, CDR2 FQGNSA. Trimming removed 1 base at V and 7 bases at J, with 17 bases between. CDR3 size: 15 residues. The whole variable domain, filled in from reference TRBV7-2 and TRBJ2-7, reads GAGVSQSPSNKVTEKGKDVELRCDPISGHTALYWYRQSLGQGLEFLIYFQGNSAPDKSGLPSDRFSAERTGGSVSTLTIQRTQQEDSAVYLCASSLEIGGAREQYFGPGTRLTVT.

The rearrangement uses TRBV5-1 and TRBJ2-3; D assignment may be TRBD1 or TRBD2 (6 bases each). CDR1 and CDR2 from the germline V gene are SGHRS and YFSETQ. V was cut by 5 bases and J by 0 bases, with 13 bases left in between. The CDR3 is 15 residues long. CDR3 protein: CASRVRGASTDTQYF. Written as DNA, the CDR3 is TGCGCCAGCAGAGTTAGGGGGGCTAGCACAGATACGCAGTATTTT. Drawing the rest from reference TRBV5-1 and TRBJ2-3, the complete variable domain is KAGVTQTPRYLIKTRGQQVTLSCSPISGHRSVSWYQQTPGQGLQFLFEYFSETQRNKGNFPGRFSGRQFSNSRSEMNVSTLELGDSALYLCASRVRGASTDTQYFGPGTRLTVL.

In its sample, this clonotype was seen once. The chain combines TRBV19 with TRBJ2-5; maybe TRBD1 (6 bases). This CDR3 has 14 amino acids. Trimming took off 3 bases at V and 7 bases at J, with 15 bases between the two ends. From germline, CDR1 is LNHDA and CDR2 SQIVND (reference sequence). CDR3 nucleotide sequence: TGTGCCAGTAGTATTCTTTCAGGGGAAGCGACCCAGTACTTC. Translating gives CASSILSGEATQYF.

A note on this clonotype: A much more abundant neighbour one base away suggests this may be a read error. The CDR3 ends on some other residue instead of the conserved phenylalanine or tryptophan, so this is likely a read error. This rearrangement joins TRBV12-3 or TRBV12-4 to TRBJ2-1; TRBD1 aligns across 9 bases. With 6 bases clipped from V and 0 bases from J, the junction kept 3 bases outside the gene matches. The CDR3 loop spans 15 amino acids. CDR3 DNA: TGTGCCAGCAGCCCGGACAGGGGCTCCTACAATGAGCAGTTCCTC. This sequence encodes CASSPDRGSYNEQFL.

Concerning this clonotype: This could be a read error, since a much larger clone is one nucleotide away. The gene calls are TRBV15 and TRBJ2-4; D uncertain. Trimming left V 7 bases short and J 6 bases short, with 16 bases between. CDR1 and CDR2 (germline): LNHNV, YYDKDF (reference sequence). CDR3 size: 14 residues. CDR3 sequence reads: CATNRFGRRNIQYF. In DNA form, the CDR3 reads TGTGCCACCAACCGCTTCGGCAGACGAAACATTCAGTACTTC. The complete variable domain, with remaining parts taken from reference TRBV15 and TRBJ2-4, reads DAMVIQNPRYQVTQFGKPVTLSCSQTLNHNVMYWYQQKSSQAPKLLFHYYDKDFNNEADTPDNFQSRRPNTSFCFLDIRSPGLGDTAMYLCATNRFGRRNIQYFGAGTRLSVL.

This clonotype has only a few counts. CDR3 sequence: CASSSRDPAYEQYF. The CDR3 region has the DNA TGTGCCAGCAGCTCCCGGGACCCAGCCTACGAGCAGTACTTC. This rearrangement joins TRBV5-4 to TRBJ2-7; D could derive from TRBD1 or TRBD2 (5 bases each). The CDR3 extends over 14 amino acids. Trimming stripped 3 bases from V and 2 bases from J, with 12 bases between. Germline V gene lookup returns CDR1 SGHNT and CDR2 YYREEE (reference sequence).

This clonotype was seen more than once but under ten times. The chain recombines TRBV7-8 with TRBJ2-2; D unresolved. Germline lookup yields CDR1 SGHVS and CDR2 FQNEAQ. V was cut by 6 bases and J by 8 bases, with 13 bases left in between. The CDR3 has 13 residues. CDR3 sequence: CASSIREGGELFF. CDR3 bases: TGTGCCAGCAGTATCCGTGAAGGTGGGGAGCTGTTTTTT.

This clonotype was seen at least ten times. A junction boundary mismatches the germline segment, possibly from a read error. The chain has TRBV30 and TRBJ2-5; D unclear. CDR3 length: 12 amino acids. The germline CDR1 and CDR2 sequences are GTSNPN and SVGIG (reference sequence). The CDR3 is CAWSVNQKTQYF. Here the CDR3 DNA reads TGTGCCTGGAGTGTAAACCAAAAGACCCAGTACTTC.

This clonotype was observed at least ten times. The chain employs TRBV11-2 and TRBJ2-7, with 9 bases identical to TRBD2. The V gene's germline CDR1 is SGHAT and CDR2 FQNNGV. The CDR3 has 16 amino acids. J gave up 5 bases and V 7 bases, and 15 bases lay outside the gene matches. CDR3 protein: CASTPIVGGRGDEQYF. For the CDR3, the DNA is TGTGCCAGCACCCCTATTGTAGGCGGGAGGGGCGACGAGCAGTACTTC.

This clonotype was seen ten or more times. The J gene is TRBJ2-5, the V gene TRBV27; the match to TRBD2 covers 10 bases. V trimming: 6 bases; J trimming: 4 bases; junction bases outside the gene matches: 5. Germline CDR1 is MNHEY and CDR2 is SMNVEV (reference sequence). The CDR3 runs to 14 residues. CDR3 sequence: CASRGWTSGETQYF. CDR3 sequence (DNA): TGTGCCAGCAGAGGTTGGACTAGCGGAGAGACCCAGTACTTC.

The CDR3 bases are TGTGCCAGCAGTGGGACAGAAAACAATGAGCAGTTCTTC. It is translated as CASSGTENNEQFF. This chain uses TRBV6-1 with TRBJ2-1; possible D gene TRBD1, 6 bases. The CDR3 loop spans 13 amino acids. V gave up 4 bases and J gave up 5 bases, with 9 bases separating them. CDR1 and CDR2 (germline): MNHNS, SASEGT.

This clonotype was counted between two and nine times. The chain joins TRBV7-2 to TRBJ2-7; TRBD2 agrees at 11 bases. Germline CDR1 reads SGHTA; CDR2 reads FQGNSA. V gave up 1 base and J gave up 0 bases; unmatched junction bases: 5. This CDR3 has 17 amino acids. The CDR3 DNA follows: TGTGCCAGCAGCTTAGTAGGGCTAGCGGGAGGCTCCTACGAGCAGTACTTC. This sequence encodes CASSLVGLAGGSYEQYF.

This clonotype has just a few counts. The DNA for the CDR3 is TGTGCCAGCAGACCCGGGGCCCAGGACACCATATATTTT. This translates into CASRPGAQDTIYF. The V and J genes are TRBV12-3 or TRBV12-4 and TRBJ1-3; D is perhaps TRBD1 (5 bases). The V end lost 6 bases, the J end lost 8 bases, and 14 bases lay between the germline ends. This CDR3 has 13 amino acids.

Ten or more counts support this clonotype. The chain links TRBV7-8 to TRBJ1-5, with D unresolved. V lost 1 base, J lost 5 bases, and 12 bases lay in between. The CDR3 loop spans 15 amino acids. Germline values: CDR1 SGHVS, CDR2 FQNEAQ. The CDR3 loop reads CASSLDPGSYQPQHF. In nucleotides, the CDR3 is TGTGCCAGCAGCTTAGATCCGGGCAGCTATCAGCCCCAGCATTTT. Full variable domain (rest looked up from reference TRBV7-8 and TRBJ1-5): GAGVSQSPRYKVAKRGQDVALRCDPISGHVSLFWYQQALGQGPEFLTYFQNEAQLDKSGLPSDRFFAERPEGSVSTLKIQRTQQEDSAVYLCASSLDPGSYQPQHFGDGTRLSIL.

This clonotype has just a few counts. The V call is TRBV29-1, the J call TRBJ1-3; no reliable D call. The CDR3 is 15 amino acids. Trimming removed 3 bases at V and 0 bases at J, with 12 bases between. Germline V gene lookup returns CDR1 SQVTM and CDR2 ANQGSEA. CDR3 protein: CSVDSGSGSGNTIYF. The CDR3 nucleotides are TGCAGCGTTGATAGTGGCTCCGGCTCTGGAAACACCATATATTTT.

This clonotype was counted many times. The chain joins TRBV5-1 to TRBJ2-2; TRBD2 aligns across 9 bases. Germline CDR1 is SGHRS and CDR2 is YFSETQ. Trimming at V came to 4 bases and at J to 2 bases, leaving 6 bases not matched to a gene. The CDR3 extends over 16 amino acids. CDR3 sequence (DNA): TGCGCCAGCAGCCAGGGACTAGCTCATAACACCGGGGAGCTGTTTTTT. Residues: CASSQGLAHNTGELFF.

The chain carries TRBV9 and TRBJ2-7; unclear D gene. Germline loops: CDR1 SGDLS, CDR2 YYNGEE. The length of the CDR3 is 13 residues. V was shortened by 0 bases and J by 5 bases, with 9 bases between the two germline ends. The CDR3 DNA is TGTGCCAGCAGCGTAGGGTTGGCTGACGAGCAGTACTTC. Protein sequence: CASSVGLADEQYF.

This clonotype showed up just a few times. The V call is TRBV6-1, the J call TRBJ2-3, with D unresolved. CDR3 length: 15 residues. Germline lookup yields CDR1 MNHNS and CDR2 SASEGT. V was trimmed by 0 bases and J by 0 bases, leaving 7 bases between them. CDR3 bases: TGTGCCAGCAGTGAAGCGGAGTTAAGCACAGATACGCAGTATTTT. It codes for CASSEAELSTDTQYF.

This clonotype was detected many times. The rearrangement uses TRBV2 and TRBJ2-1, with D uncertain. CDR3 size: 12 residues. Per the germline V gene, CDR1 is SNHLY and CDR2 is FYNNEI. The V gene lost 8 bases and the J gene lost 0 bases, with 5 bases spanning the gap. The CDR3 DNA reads TGTGCCAGCCCGTCCTCCTACAATGAGCAGTTCTTC. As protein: CASPSSYNEQFF.

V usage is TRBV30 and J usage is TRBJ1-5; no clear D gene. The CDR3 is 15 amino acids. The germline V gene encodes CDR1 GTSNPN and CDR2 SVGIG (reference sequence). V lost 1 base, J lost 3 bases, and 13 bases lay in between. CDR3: CAWSGAGPPNQPQHF. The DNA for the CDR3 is TGTGCCTGGAGTGGTGCAGGCCCTCCCAATCAGCCCCAGCATTTT.

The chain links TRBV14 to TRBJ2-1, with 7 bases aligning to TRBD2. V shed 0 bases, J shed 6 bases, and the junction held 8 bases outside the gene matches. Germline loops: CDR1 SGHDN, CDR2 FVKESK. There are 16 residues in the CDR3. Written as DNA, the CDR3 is TGTGCCAGCAGCCAAGATCGGGCGGGAGCCGGCAATGAGCAGTTCTTC. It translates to CASSQDRAGAGNEQFF.

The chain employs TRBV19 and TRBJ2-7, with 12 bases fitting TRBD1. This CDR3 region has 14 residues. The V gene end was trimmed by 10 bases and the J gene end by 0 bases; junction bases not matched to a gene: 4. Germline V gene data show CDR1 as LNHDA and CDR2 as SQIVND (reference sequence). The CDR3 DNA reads TGTGCCACCAGGGACAGGGGGCACTCCTACGAGCAGTACTTC. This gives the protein CATRDRGHSYEQYF. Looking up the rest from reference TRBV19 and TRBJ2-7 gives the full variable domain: DGGITQSPKYLFRKEGQNVTLSCEQNLNHDAMYWYRQDPGQGLRLIYYSQIVNDFQKGDIAEGYSVSREKKESFPLTVTSAQKNPTAFYLCATRDRGHSYEQYFGPGTRLTVT.

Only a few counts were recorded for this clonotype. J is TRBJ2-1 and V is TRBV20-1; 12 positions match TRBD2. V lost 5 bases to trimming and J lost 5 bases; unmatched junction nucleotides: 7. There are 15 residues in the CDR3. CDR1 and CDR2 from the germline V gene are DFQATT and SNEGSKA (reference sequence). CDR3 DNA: TGCAGTGCTGACGCGGGACTAGCGGGTCACAATGAGCAGTTCTTC. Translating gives CSADAGLAGHNEQFF.

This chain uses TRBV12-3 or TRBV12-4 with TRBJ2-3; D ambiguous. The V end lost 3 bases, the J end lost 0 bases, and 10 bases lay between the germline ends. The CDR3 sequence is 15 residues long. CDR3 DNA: TGTGCCAGCAGTTTTTACACCGATAGCACAGATACGCAGTATTTT. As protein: CASSFYTDSTDTQYF.